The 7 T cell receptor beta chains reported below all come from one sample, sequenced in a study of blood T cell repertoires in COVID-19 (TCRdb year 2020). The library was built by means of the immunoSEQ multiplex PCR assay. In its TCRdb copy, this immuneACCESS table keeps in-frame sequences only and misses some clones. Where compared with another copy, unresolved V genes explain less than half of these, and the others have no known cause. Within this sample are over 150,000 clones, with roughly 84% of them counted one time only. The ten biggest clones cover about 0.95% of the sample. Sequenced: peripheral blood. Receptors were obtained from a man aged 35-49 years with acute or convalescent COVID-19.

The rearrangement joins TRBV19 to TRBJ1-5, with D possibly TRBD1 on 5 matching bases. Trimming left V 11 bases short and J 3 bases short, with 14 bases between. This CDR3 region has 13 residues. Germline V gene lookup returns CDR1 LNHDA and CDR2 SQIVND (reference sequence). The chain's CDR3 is CAANDRSNQPQHF. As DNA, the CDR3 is TGTGCCGCTAATGACAGATCCAATCAGCCCCAGCATTTT.

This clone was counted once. This chain's CDR3 is CASSLDRESLKAFF. Written as DNA, the CDR3 is TGCGCCAGCAGCTTGGACAGGGAGAGTTTAAAAGCTTTCTTT. This chain joins TRBV5-1 and TRBJ1-1, with a tentative D call TRBD1 (6 bases). CDR1 and CDR2 from the germline V gene are SGHRS and YFSETQ. Trimming pared 0 bases from V and 9 bases from J, leaving 15 bases between. The CDR3 sequence is 14 residues long.

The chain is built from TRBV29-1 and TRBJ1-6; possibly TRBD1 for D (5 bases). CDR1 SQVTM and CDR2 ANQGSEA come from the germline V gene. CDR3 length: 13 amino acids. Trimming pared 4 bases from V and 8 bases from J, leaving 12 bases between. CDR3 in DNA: TGCAGCGTTGCATCCAGGGCGGATTCACCCCTCCACTTT. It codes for CSVASRADSPLHF.

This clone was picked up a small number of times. In nucleotides, the CDR3 is TGTGCCAGCGATCGCCGGCTATGTAGGGGGCAGGTGCCATACGAGCAGTACTTC. Translating gives CASDRRLCRGQVPYEQYF. The chain combines TRBV27 with TRBJ2-7; 7 nucleotides align to TRBD1. Germline CDR1 and CDR2: MNHEY and SMNVEV (reference sequence). This CDR3 comprises 18 residues. The trim removed 8 bases at V and 4 bases at J, leaving 23 bases unmatched.

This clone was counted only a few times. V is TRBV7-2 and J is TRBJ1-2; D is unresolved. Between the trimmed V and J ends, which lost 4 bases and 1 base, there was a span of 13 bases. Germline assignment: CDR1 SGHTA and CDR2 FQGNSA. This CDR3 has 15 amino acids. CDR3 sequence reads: CASSSLGVSNYGYTF. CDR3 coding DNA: TGTGCCAGCAGCTCCCTCGGGGTTAGTAACTATGGCTACACCTTC.

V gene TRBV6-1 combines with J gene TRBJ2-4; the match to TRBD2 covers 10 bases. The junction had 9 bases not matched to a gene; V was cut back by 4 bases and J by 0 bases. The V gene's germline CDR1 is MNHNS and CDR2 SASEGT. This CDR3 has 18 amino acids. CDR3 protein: CASSGEAGGLLAKNIQYF. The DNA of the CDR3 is TGTGCCAGCAGTGGAGAAGCGGGGGGGCTTCTAGCCAAAAACATTCAGTACTTC.

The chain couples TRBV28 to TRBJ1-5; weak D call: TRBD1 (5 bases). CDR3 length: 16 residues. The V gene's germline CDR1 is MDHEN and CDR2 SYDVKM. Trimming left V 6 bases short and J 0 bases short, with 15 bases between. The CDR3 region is CASRDIPELSNQPQHF. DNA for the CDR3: TGTGCCAGCAGGGACATCCCGGAGCTTAGCAATCAGCCCCAGCATTTT. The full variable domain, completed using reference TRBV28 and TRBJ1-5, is DVKVTQSSRYLVKRTGEKVFLECVQDMDHENMFWYRQDPGLGLRLIYFSYDVKMKEKGDIPEGYSVSREKKERFSLILESASTNQTSMYLCASRDIPELSNQPQHFGDGTRLSIL.